Presented here are 21 T cell receptor beta chains from one specimen sequenced in a study of blood T cell repertoires in COVID-19. Data came from immunoSEQ multiplex PCR; TCRdb stores just in-frame clones and leaves some out. The sample yields approximately 70,000 clones, roughly 85% seen once. Input material: peripheral blood. The receptors originated from a man aged 55 to 70 with active or convalescent COVID-19.

The rearrangement links TRBV28 to TRBJ1-5; 10 bases line up with TRBD1. With V trimmed by 5 bases and J by 11 bases, 9 bases remained unmatched. Germline V CDR1 and CDR2: MDHEN, SYDVKM. The CDR3 loop spans 14 amino acids. The DNA of the CDR3 is TGTGCCAGCAGTCTAGGACAGGGGGGTCTGACCCAGCATTTT. Its translation is CASSLGQGGLTQHF.

J is TRBJ1-2 and V is TRBV28; D remains ambiguous. The germline V gene has CDR1 MDHEN and CDR2 SYDVKM. The CDR3 length is 12 residues. Trimming cost V 3 bases and J 4 bases, with 6 bases left between them. The CDR3 coding sequence is TGTGCCAGCAGTTTCAGGCTCTATGGCTACACCTTC. This gives the protein CASSFRLYGYTF.

This clone was detected many times. One end of the junction fails to match germline, which may point to a read error. The chain is built from TRBV29-1 and TRBJ1-5; D ambiguous. The CDR3 totals 12 residues. Germline V CDR1 and CDR2: SQVTM, ANQGSEA. In DNA form, the CDR3 reads TGCAGCGTTGAAGACCAATCCCTCCTACGAGTTTTT. Its protein is CSVEDQSLLRVF.

The chain carries TRBV5-1 and TRBJ2-1; perhaps TRBD1 as D (6 bases). This CDR3 is built from 16 residues. The V end was cut by 0 bases, the J end by 0 bases, with 10 bases between. Germline CDR1 is SGHRS and CDR2 is YFSETQ. In DNA form, the CDR3 reads TGCGCCAGCAGCTTGGACAGGGCAAGCTCCTACAATGAGCAGTTCTTC. It specifies CASSLDRASSYNEQFF.

J is TRBJ2-5 and V is TRBV5-4; 8 bases line up with TRBD1. V shed 3 bases, J shed 2 bases, and the junction held 3 bases outside the gene matches. There are 14 residues in the CDR3. CDR1 is SGHNT and CDR2 is YYREEE in the germline V gene (reference sequence). The chain's CDR3 is CASSSQGAQETQYF. CDR3 bases: TGTGCCAGCAGCTCGCAGGGGGCTCAAGAGACCCAGTACTTC.

In its sample, this clone was seen once. This chain uses TRBV9 with TRBJ2-5; 8 bases are a match to TRBD2. Germline CDR1 and CDR2: SGDLS and YYNGEE. The V gene end was trimmed by 4 bases and the J gene end by 1 base; junction bases not matched to a gene: 9. The CDR3 length is 16 residues. The CDR3 here is CASSPVRSGGQETQYF. The CDR3 DNA follows: TGTGCCAGCAGCCCGGTTCGGAGCGGGGGCCAAGAGACCCAGTACTTC.

Only one count was recorded for this clone. The gene calls are TRBV5-1 and TRBJ1-2, with TRBD1 as a possible D gene (5 bases). CDR1 and CDR2 from the germline V gene are SGHRS and YFSETQ. The CDR3 contains 12 residues. Trimming took 5 bases from V and 7 from J, leaving 12 bases between them. Here the CDR3 reads CASSPGEGGYTF. In DNA form, the CDR3 reads TGCGCCAGCAGTCCGGGGGAGGGTGGCTACACCTTC.

The chain has TRBV5-5 and TRBJ1-5, with D possibly matching TRBD1 (5 bases). V lost 2 bases to trimming and J lost 7 bases, with 13 bases between them. Per the germline V gene, CDR1 is SGHKS and CDR2 is YYEKEE (reference sequence). The CDR3 runs 14 residues. The CDR3 spells CASSLGEKGQPQHF. CDR3 nucleotide sequence: TGTGCCAGCAGCTTAGGGGAAAAGGGCCAGCCCCAGCATTTT.

The rearrangement joins TRBV4-2 to TRBJ2-1; tentative D call: TRBD2 (6 bases). The V end was cut by 0 bases, the J end by 9 bases, with 18 bases between. This CDR3 contains 16 residues. Germline V gives CDR1 LGHNA, CDR2 YNFKEQ. The DNA for the CDR3 is TGTGCCAGCAGCCAAGACCGAGGCGGGGTGGGTAGTGAGCAGTTCTTC. Amino acids: CASSQDRGGVGSEQFF.

V is TRBV2 and J is TRBJ1-5; D may be TRBD1 (6 bases). The CDR3 is 19 amino acids. V dropped 3 bases and J dropped 0 bases, with 21 bases sitting between them. Germline V gene lookup returns CDR1 SNHLY and CDR2 FYNNEI. The CDR3 is CASSDGLAGDLYSNQPQHF. CDR3 nucleotide sequence: TGTGCCAGCAGTGACGGGTTGGCAGGGGACCTATATAGCAATCAGCCCCAGCATTTT.

The chain recombines TRBV30 with TRBJ2-5, with TRBD2 matching over 8 bases. Germline V gene data show CDR1 as GTSNPN and CDR2 as SVGIG (reference sequence). The CDR3 contains 13 residues. With V trimmed by 4 bases and J by 5 bases, 6 bases remained unmatched. CDR3 in amino acids: CAWTGLAGETQYF. The CDR3 DNA reads TGTGCCTGGACCGGACTAGCCGGGGAGACCCAGTACTTC.

V is TRBV5-1 and J is TRBJ2-5, with D possibly being TRBD2 (7 bases). V shed 1 base and J shed 5 bases, with 12 bases lying between them. The length of the CDR3 is 14 residues. Germline-derived CDR1 and CDR2 are SGHRS and YFSETQ. CDR3 sequence: CASSLLQGGETQYF. CDR3 nucleotides: TGCGCCAGCAGCTTGTTACAGGGAGGGGAGACCCAGTACTTC.

The V and J genes are TRBV5-4 and TRBJ1-1, with a weak D call TRBD1 (6 bases). Between the trimmed V and J ends, which lost 2 bases and 6 bases, there was a span of 17 bases. Germline CDR1 and CDR2: SGHNT and YYREEE (reference sequence). This CDR3 has 15 amino acids. In DNA, the CDR3 is TGTGCCAGCAGCTTATCTGTGTCAGGGGTCCCTGAAGCTTTCTTT. It translates to CASSLSVSGVPEAFF.

The rearrangement joins TRBV3-1 (or the pseudogene TRBV3-2) to TRBJ2-7; D is perhaps TRBD1 (5 bases). The V gene's germline CDR1 is LGHDT and CDR2 YNNKEL (reference sequence). The CDR3 totals 14 residues. The V gene lost 1 base and the J gene lost 0 bases, with 7 bases spanning the gap. CDR3 DNA: TGTGCCAGCAGCCAAGGGACACTCTCCTACGAGCAGTACTTC. Translating gives CASSQGTLSYEQYF.

The rearrangement links TRBV27 to TRBJ2-3, with D tentatively TRBD1 (5 bases). CDR1 and CDR2 (germline): MNHEY, SMNVEV (reference sequence). V gave up 5 bases and J gave up 1 base, with 13 bases separating them. This CDR3 has 15 residues. The chain's CDR3 is CASSLSLGGTDTQYF. DNA for the CDR3: TGTGCCAGCAGTCTGTCGCTAGGGGGCACAGATACGCAGTATTTT.

CDR3 protein: CASSEGAGDNYGYTF. In DNA, the CDR3 is TGTGCCAGCAGTGAAGGGGCAGGGGACAACTATGGCTACACCTTC. V usage is TRBV6-1 and J usage is TRBJ1-2; D perhaps matches TRBD1 (6 bases). The germline V gene has CDR1 MNHNS and CDR2 SASEGT. The CDR3 has 15 amino acids. V lost 1 base, J lost 2 bases, and 11 bases lay in between.

This chain connects TRBV9 to TRBJ2-2; D may be TRBD2 (6 bases). From germline, CDR1 is SGDLS and CDR2 YYNGEE. The CDR3 extends over 14 amino acids. Trimming left V 3 bases short and J 6 bases short, with 12 bases between. The CDR3 DNA is TGTGCCAGCAGCGAGTGGGGACTGGCCGGGGAGCTGTTTTTT. As protein: CASSEWGLAGELFF. The full variable domain, in which reference TRBV9 and TRBJ2-2 provide the parts outside the CDR3, is DSGVTQTPKHLITATGQRVTLRCSPRSGDLSVYWYQQSLDQGLQFLIQYYNGEERAKGNILERFSAQQFPDLHSELNLSSLELGDSALYFCASSEWGLAGELFFGEGSRLTVL.

This clone was seen a handful of times. V is TRBV4-1 and J is TRBJ2-2; D unresolved. The ends were cut back, 0 bases at V and 7 bases at J, with 3 bases in the middle. Germline CDR1 is MGHRA and CDR2 is YSYEKL. The CDR3 length is 12 residues. The CDR3: CASSQEHGELFF. The DNA for the CDR3 is TGCGCCAGCAGCCAAGAACACGGGGAGCTGTTTTTT.

The chain joins TRBV5-6 to TRBJ2-1, with 7 bases that match TRBD1. In germline, CDR1 is SGHDT, CDR2 YYEEEE. This CDR3 contains 16 residues. Trimming removed 0 bases from V and 3 bases from J; junction bases left unmatched: 6. The CDR3 coding sequence is TGTGCCAGCAGCTTGGGGGTTAGGGGGCTCTACAATGAGCAGTTCTTC. Translated, it gives CASSLGVRGLYNEQFF. The complete variable domain, with remaining parts taken from reference TRBV5-6 and TRBJ2-1, reads DAGVTQSPTHLIKTRGQQVTLRCSPKSGHDTVSWYQQALGQGPQFIFQYYEEEERQRGNFPDRFSGHQFPNYSSELNVNALLLGDSALYLCASSLGVRGLYNEQFFGPGTRLTVL.

The rearrangement uses TRBV19 and TRBJ1-6; D is possibly TRBD1 (5 bases). Germline V gives CDR1 LNHDA, CDR2 SQIVND (reference sequence). The CDR3 has 16 amino acids. V was trimmed by 6 bases and J by 0 bases, leaving 12 bases between them. CDR3 DNA: TGTGCCAGTAGACGGGGGGTAAGCTCCTATAATTCACCCCTCCACTTT. This translates into CASRRGVSSYNSPLHF.

The chain employs TRBV6-1 and TRBJ2-7, with TRBD1 matching over 7 bases. The CDR3 totals 16 residues. Germline V gene sequence: CDR1 MNHNS, CDR2 SASEGT. V was clipped by 3 bases and J by 5 bases; unmatched bases: 13. In nucleotides, the CDR3 is TGTGCCAGCAGTGATTCTAGGGGGCTTGGGTTGGACGAGCAGTACTTC. Its protein is CASSDSRGLGLDEQYF.